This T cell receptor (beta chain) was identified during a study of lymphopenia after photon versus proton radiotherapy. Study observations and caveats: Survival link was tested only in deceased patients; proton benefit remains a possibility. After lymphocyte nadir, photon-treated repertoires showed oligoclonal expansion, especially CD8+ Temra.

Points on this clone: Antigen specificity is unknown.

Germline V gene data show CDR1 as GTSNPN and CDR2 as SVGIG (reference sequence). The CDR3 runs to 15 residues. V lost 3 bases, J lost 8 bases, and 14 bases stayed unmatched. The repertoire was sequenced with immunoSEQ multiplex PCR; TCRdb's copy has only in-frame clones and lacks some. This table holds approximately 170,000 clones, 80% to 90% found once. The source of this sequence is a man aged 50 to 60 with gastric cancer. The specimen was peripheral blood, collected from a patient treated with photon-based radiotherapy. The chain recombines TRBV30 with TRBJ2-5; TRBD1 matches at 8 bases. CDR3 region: CAWRAPGGRESTQYF. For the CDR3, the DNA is TGTGCCTGGAGAGCCCCAGGGGGCCGAGAGAGCACCCAGTACTTC.